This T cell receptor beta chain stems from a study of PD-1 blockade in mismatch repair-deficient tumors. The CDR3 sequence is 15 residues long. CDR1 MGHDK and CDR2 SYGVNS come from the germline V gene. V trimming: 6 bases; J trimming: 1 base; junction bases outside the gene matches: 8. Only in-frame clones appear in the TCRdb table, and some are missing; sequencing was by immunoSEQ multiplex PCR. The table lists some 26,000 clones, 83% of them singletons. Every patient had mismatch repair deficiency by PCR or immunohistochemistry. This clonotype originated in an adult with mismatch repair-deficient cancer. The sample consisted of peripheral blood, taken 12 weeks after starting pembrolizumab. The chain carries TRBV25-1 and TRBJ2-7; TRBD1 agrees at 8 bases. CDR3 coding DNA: TGTGCCAGCAGCCTCGGACAGGGCCCATCCTACGAGCAGTACTTC. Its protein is CASSLGQGPSYEQYF.